The T cell receptor (beta chain) described here comes from a study of naive and memory T cell subsets. Study conclusions and caveats: Each distinct alpha or beta sequence counts as one clonotype. Over 85% of naive TCR sequences appeared only once after error correction, unlike memory subsets.

Trimming removed 0 bases at V and 1 base at J, with 18 bases between. CDR3 size: 18 residues. An equimolar mix of two oligonucleotides served as the beta constant-region primer for TRBC1 and TRBC2. TCRdb reprocessed the UMI-ligation and nested PCR reads with MiXCR, giving one entry per CDR3 protein. The profile shows 140,000 to 150,000 distinct CDR3 sequences, about 15% of them singletons. CD4 T cells were positively selected, then CD8 T cells from the CD4-negative fraction. Cells stained for CD3, CD4, CD8, CD45RA, CD27 and viability were sorted into four CD45RA/CD27 subsets. This clonotype was seen only a few times. Its specificity is not known.

The genes are TRBV12-3 or TRBV12-4 and TRBJ2-5; possibly TRBD2 for D (6 bases). This TCR derives from a human donor in good health. The sequencing input was naive CD4+ T cells from blood. The DNA of the CDR3 is TGTGCCAGCAGTTTAGCGGAGGGGAAGGGAACAGGCCAAGAGACCCAGTACTTC. Translating it yields CASSLAEGKGTGQETQYF.